A single sample gave rise to the 5 T cell receptor beta chains below, sequenced in a study of regulatory T cells in long-lasting Graves disease. The time point denotes: newly diagnosed GD, antithyroid drugs for less than 3 months. Isolated PBMC RNA provided the starting material for the TCR library. Library construction for TCR beta used iRepertoire HTBI primers and Arm-PCR of CDR3 regions. TCRdb ran MiXCR on the multiplex PCR reads and lists one entry per CDR3 protein. This table holds some 370,000 distinct CDR3 sequences, about an eighth found once. The sample was also linked to a second study, of T cells in Graves' hyperthyroidism and ophthalmopathy.

The sequenced sample was peripheral blood mononuclear cells (PBMCs), obtained at new diagnosis, from a patient treated with antithyroid drugs. Every receptor here comes from a woman in her late teens or twenties with Graves disease.

The gene calls are TRBV7-8 and TRBJ1-1, with a possible D match to TRBD1 (6 bases). CDR3 length equals 14 residues. Trimming removed 7 bases from V and 6 bases from J, with 18 bases in between. The V gene's germline CDR1 is SGHVS and CDR2 FQNEAQ. The CDR3 DNA reads as TGTGCCAGCAACCGATTACAGGGATTCGCTGAAGCTTTCTTT. This translates into CASNRLQGFAEAFF. Filled out from reference TRBV7-8 and TRBJ1-1, the complete variable domain reads GAGVSQSPRYKVAKRGQDVALRCDPISGHVSLFWYQQALGQGPEFLTYFQNEAQLDKSGLPSDRFFAERPEGSVSTLKIQRTQQEDSAVYLCASNRLQGFAEAFFGQGTRLTVV.

This clonotype was seen at least ten times. The J gene is TRBJ2-3, the V gene TRBV7-9; 7 bases fit TRBD2. The length of the CDR3 is 12 residues. Germline V CDR1 and CDR2: SEHNR, FQNEAQ (reference sequence). Losses at the gene ends were 5 bases for V and 10 bases for J; bases not matched to a gene: 6. In DNA, the CDR3 is TGTGCCAGCAGCATCGACGGGAGGCCGCAGTATTTT. Protein product: CASSIDGRPQYF.

This chain links TRBV4-1 with TRBJ1-4, with TRBD1 matching over 8 bases. V lost 4 bases to trimming and J lost 4 bases; unmatched junction nucleotides: 8. CDR1 is MGHRA and CDR2 is YSYEKL in the germline V gene. This CDR3 has 16 residues. The CDR3 here is CASSLREDRGNEKLFF. The CDR3 bases are TGCGCCAGCAGCCTCCGAGAAGACAGGGGTAATGAAAAACTGTTTTTT.

CDR3 region: CASSEKIAYPYNEQFF. The CDR3 DNA follows: TGCGCCAGCAGTGAGAAGATAGCGTATCCCTACAATGAGCAGTTCTTC. The genes are TRBV10-1 and TRBJ2-1; weak D call: TRBD2 (5 bases). V was pared by 2 bases and J by 2 bases, with 13 bases between. The CDR3 length is 16 residues. CDR1 is WNHNN, CDR2 SYGVQD, per germline (reference sequence).

There are many counts of this clonotype. The chain employs TRBV2 and TRBJ2-1; 10 nucleotides match TRBD2. Per germline, CDR1 SNHLY and CDR2 FYNNEI. This CDR3 spans 16 amino acids. V shed 5 bases, J shed 2 bases, and the junction held 6 bases outside the gene matches. CDR3 amino acids: CASSKGLAGAYNEQFF. CDR3 coding DNA: TGTGCCAGCAGTAAAGGGCTAGCGGGAGCCTACAATGAGCAGTTCTTC.